This T cell receptor beta chain was captured in a study of healthy donors' naive CD4 and CD8 T cells. Study overall: A new alpha primer set targeted every functional IMGT alpha variant.

This clonotype was recorded a few times. What it recognizes is unknown. General study results and limits: The study did not address homeostatic proliferation effects in naive T cells.

CD4+CD8-CD45RO-CD45RA+ cells were naive CD4+; CD8+CD4-CD45RA+CD27bright cells were naive CD8+. A linear amplification protocol produced the TCR libraries from 450 to 500 ng of total RNA. In the original analysis: Roughly 5 healthy donors contributed some 78,000 sequenced TCR alpha transcripts. TCRdb recomputed calls from the reads with MiXCR, one row per CDR3 protein. None of the V and J calls come from the authors' own analysis; TCRdb made them. The repertoire holds approximately 180,000 distinct CDR3 sequences, with around 74% as singletons. Per the germline V gene, CDR1 is SQVTM and CDR2 is ANQGSEA. Deletions cut 3 bases from V and 0 bases from J, with 11 bases between. The CDR3 loop spans 14 amino acids.

Sequencing was carried out using naive CD4+ and CD8+ T cells sorted from blood, pooled from several donors. This sequence joins TRBV29-1 and TRBJ1-2; D not certain. The origin of this receptor is a pool of human donors in good health; the sample pools cells from several healthy donors. The CDR3 protein is CSVDTANANYGYTF. The CDR3 DNA follows: TGCAGCGTTGATACAGCTAACGCTAACTATGGCTACACCTTC. The variable domain in full, completed from reference TRBV29-1 and TRBJ1-2, reads SAVISQKPSRDICQRGTSLTIQCQVDSQVTMMFWYRQQPGQSLTLIATANQGSEATYESGFVIDKFPISRPNLTFSTLTVSNMSPEDSSIYLCSVDTANANYGYTFGSGTRLTVV.